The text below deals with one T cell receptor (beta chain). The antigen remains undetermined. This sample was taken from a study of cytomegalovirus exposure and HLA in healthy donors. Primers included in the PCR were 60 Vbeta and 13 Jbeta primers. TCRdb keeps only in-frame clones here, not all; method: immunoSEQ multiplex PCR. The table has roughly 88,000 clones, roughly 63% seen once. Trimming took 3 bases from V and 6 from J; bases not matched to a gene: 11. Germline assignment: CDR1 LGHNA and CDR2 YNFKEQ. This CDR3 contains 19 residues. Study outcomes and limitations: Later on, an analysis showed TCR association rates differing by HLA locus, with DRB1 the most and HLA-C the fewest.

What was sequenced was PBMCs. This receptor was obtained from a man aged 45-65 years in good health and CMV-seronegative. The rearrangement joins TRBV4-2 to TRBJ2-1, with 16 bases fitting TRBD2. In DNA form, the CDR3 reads TGTGCCAGCAGCCATGCCCCGGGACTAGCGGGAGGGCCGGGCAATGAGCAGTTCTTC. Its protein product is CASSHAPGLAGGPGNEQFF.